The 23 T cell receptor beta chains in this list originate from one sample, sequenced in a study of graft-versus-host responses after intestinal transplantation. The antigens these receptors bind are not known. Method: immunoSEQ multiplex PCR; TCRdb's copy keeps in-frame clones and lacks some. The table shows roughly 90,000 clones, with about 89% occurring only once. Sample: unstimulated CD8+ T cells sorted from spleen or lymph node cells, taken before intestinal transplant. The receptors shown here come from a human donor who received an intestinal transplant.

The chain carries TRBV11-1 and TRBJ1-2; D call uncertain. Germline V gives CDR1 SGHAT, CDR2 FQDESV (reference sequence). V was trimmed by 6 bases and J by 8 bases, leaving 10 bases between them. The CDR3 contains 11 residues. The CDR3 region has the DNA TGTGCCAGCAGTAGGTCCTACGGCTACACCTTC. Amino acids: CASSRSYGYTF. Variable domain in full (rest from reference TRBV11-1 and TRBJ1-2): EAEVAQSPRYKITEKSQAVAFWCDPISGHATLYWYRQILGQGPELLVQFQDESVVDDSQLPKDRFSAERLKGVDSTLKIQPAELGDSAMYLCASSRSYGYTFGSGTRLTVV.

This clone was counted once. This sequence joins TRBV10-2 and TRBJ2-1; D might be TRBD1 or TRBD2, each matching 5 bases. The CDR3 extends over 14 amino acids. Germline lookup yields CDR1 WSHSY and CDR2 SAAADI. V lost 6 bases and J lost 8, with 17 bases in between. The CDR3: CASRGWGRKDEQFF. The CDR3 coding sequence is TGCGCCAGCAGGGGGTGGGGGAGAAAGGATGAGCAGTTCTTC.

V usage is TRBV10-3 and J usage is TRBJ2-7; TRBD2 is a possible D gene (5 bases). V was trimmed by 6 bases and J by 3 bases, leaving 9 bases between them. This CDR3 region has 12 residues. Looked up from germline, CDR1 is ENHRY and CDR2 is SYGVKD. The CDR3 here is CAISRDLYEQYF. The CDR3 nucleotides read TGTGCCATCAGCCGGGATCTCTACGAGCAGTACTTC.

V gene TRBV19 combines with J gene TRBJ2-7; D is unresolved. CDR1 and CDR2 (germline): LNHDA, SQIVND (reference sequence). V lost 0 bases to trimming and J lost 4 bases, with 7 bases between them. CDR3 length: 13 amino acids. The chain's CDR3 is CASSIDDTYEQYF. CDR3 DNA: TGTGCCAGTAGTATAGACGACACTTACGAGCAGTACTTC.

The gene calls are TRBV5-6 and TRBJ2-7; 9 nucleotides line up with TRBD2. The germline CDR1 and CDR2 sequences are SGHDT and YYEEEE. CDR3 length: 15 amino acids. V shed 3 bases and J 3 bases; nucleotides not matched to a gene: 7. The CDR3, as DNA: TGTGCCAGCAGCTGGCCTAGCGGGGAGGACTACGAGCAGTACTTC. It is translated as CASSWPSGEDYEQYF.

This clone was detected only once. The rearrangement links TRBV28 to TRBJ1-2; D gene ambiguous. This CDR3 has 15 residues. Germline V CDR1 and CDR2: MDHEN, SYDVKM. V lost 0 bases to trimming and J lost 3 bases, with 11 bases between them. The CDR3 reads CASSLWSGDYYGYTF. CDR3 sequence (DNA): TGTGCCAGCAGTTTATGGTCGGGAGACTACTATGGCTACACCTTC.

The V and J genes are TRBV7-6 and TRBJ2-7; 7 positions agree with TRBD1. The CDR3 is 18 amino acids. CDR1 SGHVS and CDR2 FNYEAQ come from the germline V gene. Germline trimming cut 2 bases from V and 2 bases from J; bases unmatched to any gene: 15. CDR3 protein: CASSLNPGTAQLPYEQYF. CDR3 bases: TGTGCCAGCAGCTTAAACCCGGGGACAGCCCAATTACCCTACGAGCAGTACTTC.

The chain combines TRBV9 with TRBJ2-3, with 8 bases aligning to TRBD2. V gave up 0 bases and J gave up 1 base; unmatched junction bases: 1. The CDR3 extends over 15 amino acids. CDR1 and CDR2 from the germline V gene are SGDLS and YYNGEE. The CDR3 is CASSVAGGGTDTQYF. CDR3 coding DNA: TGTGCCAGCAGCGTAGCGGGAGGGGGCACAGATACGCAGTATTTT.

The J gene is TRBJ2-5, the V gene TRBV15; D unclear. The CDR3 extends over 12 amino acids. The V end was cut by 0 bases, the J end by 4 bases, with 3 bases between. Germline V gene lookup returns CDR1 LNHNV and CDR2 YYDKDF (reference sequence). The CDR3 here is CATSRDGETQYF. The DNA of the CDR3 is TGTGCCACCAGCAGAGATGGAGAGACCCAGTACTTC.

The chain combines TRBV19 with TRBJ2-7; 7 nucleotides match TRBD2. CDR3 length equals 16 residues. Germline lookup yields CDR1 LNHDA and CDR2 SQIVND (reference sequence). The J segment lost 4 bases and the V segment lost 2 bases, leaving 11 bases of the junction unmatched. Here the CDR3 DNA reads TGTGCCAGTAGTATAAATATTGGACTAGTGTCTTACGAGCAGTACTTC. It codes for CASSINIGLVSYEQYF.

J is TRBJ2-1 and V is TRBV9; D gene ambiguous. The V and J ends lost 0 bases and 5 bases respectively, with 15 bases between them. The germline V gene has CDR1 SGDLS and CDR2 YYNGEE. The CDR3 runs to 16 residues. DNA of the CDR3: TGTGCCAGCAGCGTAGGTCTGACCCTGACGGACAATGAGCAGTTCTTC. This gives the protein CASSVGLTLTDNEQFF.

The gene calls are TRBV11-2 and TRBJ2-7; perhaps D is TRBD1 or TRBD2 (5 bases each). CDR3 length: 13 amino acids. V was shortened by 4 bases and J by 4 bases, with 11 bases between the two germline ends. Looked up from germline, CDR1 is SGHAT and CDR2 is FQNNGV. CDR3 sequence (DNA): TGTGCCAGCAGCTCACGGGACGGTTACGAGCAGTACTTC. Amino acid sequence: CASSSRDGYEQYF.

This clone turned up a few times. The chain uses TRBV10-3 and TRBJ1-1; 9 positions match TRBD1. The V gene end was trimmed by 7 bases and the J gene end by 3 bases; junction bases not matched to a gene: 12. CDR3 length equals 16 residues. Per the germline V gene, CDR1 is ENHRY and CDR2 is SYGVKD. CDR3 DNA sequence: TGTGCCATCAAGACAGGGGGGGTCGGGGGTGACACTGAAGCTTTCTTT. Protein product: CAIKTGGVGGDTEAFF.

The chain recombines TRBV5-4 with TRBJ1-2; D call uncertain. The CDR3 extends over 14 amino acids. Trimming shortened V by 2 bases and J by 5 bases, and 13 bases separated the two germline ends. Germline CDR1 and CDR2: SGHNT and YYREEE (reference sequence). CDR3 in DNA: TGTGCCAGCAGCTTAATGTGGTTGCGGTATGGCTACACCTTC. Translation gives CASSLMWLRYGYTF.

This chain joins TRBV5-1 and TRBJ2-5, with D possibly TRBD2 on 5 matching bases. Trimming left V 1 base short and J 2 bases short, with 12 bases between. CDR1 is SGHRS, CDR2 YFSETQ, per germline. The CDR3 covers 15 residues. The CDR3 DNA is TGCGCCAGCAGCTTGTATTCGGGGTCTCAAGAGACCCAGTACTTC. Its protein product is CASSLYSGSQETQYF.

V gene TRBV10-1 combines with J gene TRBJ1-2; TRBD1 matches at 7 bases. The CDR3 is 16 amino acids. Trimming at V came to 2 bases and at J to 4 bases, leaving 10 bases not matched to a gene. Germline CDR1 and CDR2: WNHNN and SYGVQD (reference sequence). The CDR3 loop is CASSEQLDRELYGYTF. The CDR3 bases are TGCGCCAGCAGTGAGCAGCTAGACAGGGAGCTCTATGGCTACACCTTC.

The chain joins TRBV2 to TRBJ2-2; no clear D. The CDR3 sequence is 13 residues long. Deletions cut 8 bases from V and 3 bases from J, with 10 bases between. Per germline, CDR1 SNHLY and CDR2 FYNNEI. CDR3 region: CASLHTDTGELFF. Written as DNA, the CDR3 is TGTGCCAGCCTACACACGGACACCGGGGAGCTGTTTTTT. The whole variable domain, remainder taken from reference TRBV2 and TRBJ2-2, is EPEVTQTPSHQVTQMGQEVILRCVPISNHLYFYWYRQILGQKVEFLVSFYNNEISEKSEIFDDQFSVERPDGSNFTLKIRSTKLEDSAMYFCASLHTDTGELFFGEGSRLTVL.

The chain is built from TRBV4-1 and TRBJ1-5, with D hard to call. Germline V CDR1 and CDR2: MGHRA, YSYEKL. The CDR3 consists of 15 residues. The V end lost 4 bases, the J end lost 1 base, and 11 bases lay between the germline ends. In nucleotides, the CDR3 is TGCGCCAGCAGCCCCCGTGGAGGGAGCAATCAGCCCCAGCATTTT. Translation: CASSPRGGSNQPQHF.

This chain joins TRBV13 and TRBJ1-6; D is perhaps TRBD1 (5 bases). This CDR3 is built from 16 residues. Germline CDR1 is PRHDT and CDR2 is FYEKMQ (reference sequence). Trimming left V 5 bases short and J 4 bases short, with 15 bases between. This chain's CDR3 is CASSPGRGAYNSPLHF. CDR3 nucleotides: TGTGCCAGCAGCCCGGGGAGGGGCGCTTATAATTCACCCCTCCACTTT.

This clone is a singleton in its sample. This chain connects TRBV5-6 to TRBJ1-1; unclear D gene. CDR1 SGHDT and CDR2 YYEEEE come from the germline V gene. Trimming cost V 5 bases and J 8 bases, with 10 bases left between them. The CDR3 sequence is 11 residues long. The CDR3 coding sequence is TGTGCCAGCAGTTACGGACCCGAAGCTTTCTTT. It encodes CASSYGPEAFF.

This chain connects TRBV6-6 to TRBJ1-4, with a tentative D call TRBD1 (5 bases). Looked up from germline, CDR1 is MNHNY and CDR2 is SVGAGI (reference sequence). The CDR3 has 12 residues. V lost 8 bases and J lost 9, with 13 bases in between. In DNA, the CDR3 is TGTGCCAGCTCCGCCGCGGGGCAAAAACTGTTTTTT. Encoded protein: CASSAAGQKLFF.

This chain joins TRBV5-6 and TRBJ1-1; D unclear. This CDR3 comprises 15 residues. From germline, CDR1 is SGHDT and CDR2 YYEEEE. V was cut by 1 base and J by 6 bases, with 16 bases left in between. The CDR3 region has the DNA TGTGCCAGCAGCTTGAGTACGTGGGCGGCCCCTGAAGCTTTCTTT. It encodes CASSLSTWAAPEAFF.

V and J are TRBV15 and TRBJ2-7; D gene unclear. This CDR3 region has 16 residues. CDR1 is LNHNV and CDR2 is YYDKDF in the germline V gene (reference sequence). V shed 0 bases and J shed 3 bases, with 15 bases lying between them. CDR3 protein: CATSRDPPDGNYEQYF. The DNA for the CDR3 is TGTGCCACCAGCAGAGATCCCCCGGACGGAAACTACGAGCAGTACTTC.